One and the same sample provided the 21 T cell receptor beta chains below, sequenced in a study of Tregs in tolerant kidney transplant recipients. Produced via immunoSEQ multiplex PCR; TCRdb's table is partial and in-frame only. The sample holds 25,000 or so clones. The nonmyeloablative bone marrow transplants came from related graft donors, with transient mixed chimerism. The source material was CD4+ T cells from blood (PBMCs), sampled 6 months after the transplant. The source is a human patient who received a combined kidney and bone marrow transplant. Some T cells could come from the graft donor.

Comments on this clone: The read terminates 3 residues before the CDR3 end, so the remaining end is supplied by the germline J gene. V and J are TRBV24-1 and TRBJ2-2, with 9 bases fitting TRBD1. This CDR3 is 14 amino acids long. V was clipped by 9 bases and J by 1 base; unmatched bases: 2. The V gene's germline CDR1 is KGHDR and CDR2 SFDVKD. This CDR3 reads CATSDRGNTGELFF. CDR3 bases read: TGTGCCACCTCGGACAGGGGGAACACCGGGGAG.

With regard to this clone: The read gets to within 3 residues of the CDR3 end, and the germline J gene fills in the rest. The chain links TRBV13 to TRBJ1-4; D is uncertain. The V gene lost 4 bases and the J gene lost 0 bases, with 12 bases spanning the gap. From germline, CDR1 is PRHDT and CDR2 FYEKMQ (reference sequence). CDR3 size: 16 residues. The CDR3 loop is CASSSSASATNEKLFF. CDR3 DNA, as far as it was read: TGTGCCAGCAGCTCTTCTGCCAGTGCAACTAATGAAAAA.

CDR3 DNA (partial): TGTGCCAGCAGCTCCAGGGGGTGGGGTCTTGACTACGAG. Its protein product is CASSSRGWGLDYE. The CDR3 reads in full as CASSSRGWGLDYEQYF. V is TRBV13 and J is TRBJ2-7; 7 bases line up with TRBD1. Read data end 3 residues before the CDR3 end; the end is taken from the germline J gene. CDR1 is PRHDT, CDR2 FYEKMQ, per germline (reference sequence). J gave up 3 bases and V 4 bases, and 12 bases lay outside the gene matches. The CDR3 sequence is 16 residues long.

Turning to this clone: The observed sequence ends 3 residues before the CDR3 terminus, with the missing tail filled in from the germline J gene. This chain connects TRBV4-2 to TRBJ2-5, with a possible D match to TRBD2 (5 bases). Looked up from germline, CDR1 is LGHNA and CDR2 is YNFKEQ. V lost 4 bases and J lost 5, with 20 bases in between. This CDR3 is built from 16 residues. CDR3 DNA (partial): TGTGCCAGCAGCCCCCTAGCCGCGAGGGCCGCGGAGACC. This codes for CASSPLAARAAET. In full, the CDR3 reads CASSPLAARAAETQYF.

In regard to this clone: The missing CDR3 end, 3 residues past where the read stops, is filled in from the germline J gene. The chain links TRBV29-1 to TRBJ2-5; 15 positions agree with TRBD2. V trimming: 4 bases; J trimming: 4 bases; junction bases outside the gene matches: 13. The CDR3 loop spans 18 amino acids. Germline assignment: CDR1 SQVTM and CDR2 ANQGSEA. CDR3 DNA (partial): TGCAGCGTTGGTGGGGCGGGGGGACTAGCGGGAGGTCTAGAGACC. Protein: CSVGGAGGLAGGLET. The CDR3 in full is CSVGGAGGLAGGLETQYF.

The DNA read from the CDR3 is TGTGCCAGCAAAAACCCGGGACAACCCCATGGC. Translated: CASKNPGQPHG. The whole CDR3 reads CASKNPGQPHGYTF. This chain uses TRBV7-9 with TRBJ1-2; the D gene is possibly TRBD1 (6 bases). Read data end 3 residues before the CDR3 end; the end is taken from the germline J gene. The germline V gene encodes CDR1 SEHNR and CDR2 FQNEAQ (reference sequence). The V end was cut by 7 bases, the J end by 6 bases, with 18 bases between. The CDR3 loop spans 14 amino acids.

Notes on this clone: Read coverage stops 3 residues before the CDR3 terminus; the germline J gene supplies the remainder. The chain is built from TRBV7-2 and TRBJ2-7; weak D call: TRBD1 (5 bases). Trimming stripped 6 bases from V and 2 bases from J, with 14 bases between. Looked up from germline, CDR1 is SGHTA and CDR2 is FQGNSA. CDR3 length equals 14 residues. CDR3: CASRTTGSTYEQYF. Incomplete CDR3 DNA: TGTGCCAGCAGAACTACAGGTTCTACCTACGAG.

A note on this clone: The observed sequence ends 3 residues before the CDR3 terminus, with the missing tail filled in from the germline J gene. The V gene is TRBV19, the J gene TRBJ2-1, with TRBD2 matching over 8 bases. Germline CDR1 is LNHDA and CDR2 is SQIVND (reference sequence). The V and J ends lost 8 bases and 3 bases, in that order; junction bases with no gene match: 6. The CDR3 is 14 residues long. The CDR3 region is CASATSANYNEQFF. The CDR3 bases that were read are TGTGCCAGTGCGACTAGCGCGAACTACAATGAG. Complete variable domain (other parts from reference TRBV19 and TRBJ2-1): DGGITQSPKYLFRKEGQNVTLSCEQNLNHDAMYWYRQDPGQGLRLIYYSQIVNDFQKGDIAEGYSVSREKKESFPLTVTSAQKNPTAFYLCASATSANYNEQFFGPGTRLTVL.

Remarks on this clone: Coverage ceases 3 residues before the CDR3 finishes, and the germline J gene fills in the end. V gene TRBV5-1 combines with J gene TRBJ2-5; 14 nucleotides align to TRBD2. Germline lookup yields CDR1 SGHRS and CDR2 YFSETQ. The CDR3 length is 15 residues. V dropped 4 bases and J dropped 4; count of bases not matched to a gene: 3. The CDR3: CASSRTSGGTETQYF. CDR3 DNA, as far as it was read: TGCGCCAGCAGCAGGACTAGCGGGGGGACAGAGACC.

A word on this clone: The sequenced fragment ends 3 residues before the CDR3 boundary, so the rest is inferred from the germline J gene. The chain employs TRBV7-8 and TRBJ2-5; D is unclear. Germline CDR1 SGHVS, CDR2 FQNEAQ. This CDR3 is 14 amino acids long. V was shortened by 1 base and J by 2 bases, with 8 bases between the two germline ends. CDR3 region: CASSLEPVQETQYF. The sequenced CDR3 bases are TGTGCCAGCAGCTTAGAGCCTGTGCAAGAGACC.

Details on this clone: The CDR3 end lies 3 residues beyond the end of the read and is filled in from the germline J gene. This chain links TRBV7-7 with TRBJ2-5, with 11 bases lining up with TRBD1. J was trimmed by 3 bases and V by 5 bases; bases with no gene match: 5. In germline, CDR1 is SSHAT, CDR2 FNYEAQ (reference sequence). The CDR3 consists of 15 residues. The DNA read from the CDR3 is TGTGCCAGCAGCCCGGACAGGGGGCGCAAAGAGACC. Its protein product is CASSPDRGRKET. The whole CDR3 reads CASSPDRGRKETQYF.

CDR3 bases read: TGTGCCAGTAGTATCTCTAGCGACTCCTACAATGAG. Its protein product is CASSISSDSYNE. The full CDR3 is CASSISSDSYNEQFF. The J gene is TRBJ2-1, the V gene TRBV19, with D maybe TRBD2 (6 bases). The CDR3 is cut off 3 residues early in the read; its end comes from the germline J gene. CDR1 and CDR2 from the germline V gene are LNHDA and SQIVND (reference sequence). V was trimmed by 3 bases and J by 0 bases, leaving 9 bases between them. This CDR3 comprises 15 residues.

The DNA read from the CDR3 is TGTGCCAGCAGCTCCGGGACTAACACCGGGGAG. Residues: CASSSGTNTGE. Given in full, the CDR3 is CASSSGTNTGELFF. V and J are TRBV7-7 and TRBJ2-2, with D tentatively TRBD2 (6 bases). Read coverage stops 3 residues before the CDR3 terminus; the germline J gene supplies the remainder. The CDR3 length is 14 residues. Germline V gene lookup returns CDR1 SSHAT and CDR2 FNYEAQ (reference sequence). Trimming stripped 4 bases from V and 2 bases from J, with 8 bases between. The whole variable domain, remainder taken from reference TRBV7-7 and TRBJ2-2, is GAGVSQSPRYKVTKRGQDVTLRCDPISSHATLYWYQQALGQGPEFLTYFNYEAQPDKSGLPSDRFSAERPEGSISTLTIQRTEQRDSAMYRCASSSGTNTGELFFGEGSRLTVL.

The chain's CDR3 is CASSYSDRGGSNQPQHF. Incomplete CDR3 DNA: TGTGCCAGCAGTTACTCCGACAGGGGGGGCAGCAATCAGCCC. The chain has TRBV6-2 or TRBV6-3 and TRBJ1-5; 9 bases line up with TRBD1. The CDR3 end lies 3 residues beyond the end of the read and is filled in from the germline J gene. From germline, CDR1 is MNHEY and CDR2 SVGEGT. The trim removed 0 bases at V and 1 base at J, leaving 4 bases unmatched. The CDR3 sequence is 17 residues long.

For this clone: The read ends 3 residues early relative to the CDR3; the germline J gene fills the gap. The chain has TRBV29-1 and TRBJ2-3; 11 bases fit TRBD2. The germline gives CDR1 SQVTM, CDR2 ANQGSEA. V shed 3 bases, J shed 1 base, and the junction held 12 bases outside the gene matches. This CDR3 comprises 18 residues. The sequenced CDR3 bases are TGCAGCGTTGAGGTCTGGACTAGCGGGCCCCCGGGCACAGATACG. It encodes CSVEVWTSGPPGTDT. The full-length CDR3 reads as CSVEVWTSGPPGTDTQYF.

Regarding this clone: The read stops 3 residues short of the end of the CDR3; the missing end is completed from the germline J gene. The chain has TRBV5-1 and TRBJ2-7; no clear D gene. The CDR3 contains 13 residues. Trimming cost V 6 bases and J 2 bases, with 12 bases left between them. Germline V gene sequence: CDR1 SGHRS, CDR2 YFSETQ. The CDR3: CASKHQETYEQYF. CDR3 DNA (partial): TGCGCCAGCAAACACCAGGAGACCTACGAG.

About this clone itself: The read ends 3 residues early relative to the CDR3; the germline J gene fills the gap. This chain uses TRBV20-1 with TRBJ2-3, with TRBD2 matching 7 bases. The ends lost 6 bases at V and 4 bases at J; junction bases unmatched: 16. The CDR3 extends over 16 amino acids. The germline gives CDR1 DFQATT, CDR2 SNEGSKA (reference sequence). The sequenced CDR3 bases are TGCAGTGCAAGACTAGCTTCCCTTATAGTGGCAGATACG. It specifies CSARLASLIVADT. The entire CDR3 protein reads CSARLASLIVADTQYF.

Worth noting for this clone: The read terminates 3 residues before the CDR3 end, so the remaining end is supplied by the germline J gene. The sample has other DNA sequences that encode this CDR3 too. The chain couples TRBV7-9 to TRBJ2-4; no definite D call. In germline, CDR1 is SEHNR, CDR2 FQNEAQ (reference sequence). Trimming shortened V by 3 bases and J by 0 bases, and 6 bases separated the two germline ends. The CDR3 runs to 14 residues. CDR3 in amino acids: CASSLGLAKNIQYF. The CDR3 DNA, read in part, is TGTGCCAGCAGCTTGGGCCTAGCCAAAAACATT.

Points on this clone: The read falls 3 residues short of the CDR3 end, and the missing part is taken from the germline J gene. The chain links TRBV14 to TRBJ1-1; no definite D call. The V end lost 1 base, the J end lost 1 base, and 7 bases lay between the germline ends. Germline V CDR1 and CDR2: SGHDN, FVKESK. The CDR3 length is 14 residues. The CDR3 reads CASSQVKQNTEAFF. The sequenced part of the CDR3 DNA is TGTGCCAGCAGCCAAGTGAAGCAGAACACTGAA.

Incomplete CDR3 DNA: TGCAGTGCTAGGGCGGGGGTGTACAATGAG. Its protein is CSARAGVYNE. The full-length CDR3 reads as CSARAGVYNEQFF. The chain links TRBV20-1 to TRBJ2-1; TRBD2 agrees at 7 bases. The CDR3 end lies 3 residues beyond the end of the read and is filled in from the germline J gene. Germline values: CDR1 DFQATT, CDR2 SNEGSKA (reference sequence). V lost 3 bases, J lost 4 bases, and 3 bases stayed unmatched. The CDR3 covers 13 residues.

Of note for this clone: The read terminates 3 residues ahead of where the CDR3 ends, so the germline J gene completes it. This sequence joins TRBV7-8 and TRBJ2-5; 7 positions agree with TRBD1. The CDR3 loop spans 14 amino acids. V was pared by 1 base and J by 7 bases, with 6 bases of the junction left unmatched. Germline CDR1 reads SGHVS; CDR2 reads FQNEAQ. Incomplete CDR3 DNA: TGTGCCAGCAGCTTAGAAGGGGGCCTGGGGACC. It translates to CASSLEGGLGT. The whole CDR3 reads CASSLEGGLGTQYF.